The entry that follows covers one T cell receptor beta chain sequence. What it binds is not known. Treatment: oral pan-JAK inhibitor, 5-10 mg twice daily. Sampling of alopecia areata patients yielded lesional scalp punch biopsies as well as peripheral blood. Extracted RNA was reverse transcribed into cDNA, the sequencing template. Profiling relied on immunoSEQ multiplex PCR, and the TCRdb table lists in-frame clones only, not all of them. The profile shows roughly 190,000 clones, 55% to 70% of them singletons. This specimen comes from a study of CD8+ T cells in alopecia areata. Whole-study context: Patients received oral tofacitinib, 5 to 10 mg twice daily, for moderate-to-severe alopecia areata.

The CDR3 has 16 residues. The V gene end was trimmed by 4 bases and the J gene end by 0 bases; junction bases not matched to a gene: 9. In germline, CDR1 is GTSNPN, CDR2 SVGIG (reference sequence). Regarding the study as a whole: Tofacitinib significantly decreased scalp clonality and expanded CD8+ clones among top 100. TCR sharing was clearer in mice than between patients, perhaps partly owing to patient HLA diversity.

The chain is built from TRBV30 and TRBJ2-3; 8 bases align to TRBD2. This receptor was obtained from a human donor with alopecia areata. The source was CD4+ T cells sorted from blood, collected at week 4, from a patient treated with tofacitinib. CDR3 sequence: CAWTRGGRSSTDTQYF. In DNA form, the CDR3 reads TGTGCCTGGACGCGCGGGGGGAGATCTAGCACAGATACGCAGTATTTT.